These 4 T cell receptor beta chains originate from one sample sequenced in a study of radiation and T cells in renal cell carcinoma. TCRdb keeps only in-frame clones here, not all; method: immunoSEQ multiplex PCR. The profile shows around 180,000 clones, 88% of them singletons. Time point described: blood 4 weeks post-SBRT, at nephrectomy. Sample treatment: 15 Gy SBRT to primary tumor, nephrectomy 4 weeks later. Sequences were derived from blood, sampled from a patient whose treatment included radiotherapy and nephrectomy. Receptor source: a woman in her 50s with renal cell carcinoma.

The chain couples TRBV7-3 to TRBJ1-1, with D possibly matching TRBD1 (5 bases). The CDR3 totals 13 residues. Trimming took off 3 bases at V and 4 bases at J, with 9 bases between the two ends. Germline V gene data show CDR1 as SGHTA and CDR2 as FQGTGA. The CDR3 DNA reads TGTGCCAGCAGCTTGGGGGGGACCACTGAAGCTTTCTTT. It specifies CASSLGGTTEAFF. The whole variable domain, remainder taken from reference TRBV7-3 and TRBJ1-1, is GAGVSQTPSNKVTEKGKYVELRCDPISGHTALYWYRQSLGQGPEFLIYFQGTGAADDSGLPNDRFFAVRPEGSVSTLKIQRTERGDSAVYLCASSLGGTTEAFFGQGTRLTVV.

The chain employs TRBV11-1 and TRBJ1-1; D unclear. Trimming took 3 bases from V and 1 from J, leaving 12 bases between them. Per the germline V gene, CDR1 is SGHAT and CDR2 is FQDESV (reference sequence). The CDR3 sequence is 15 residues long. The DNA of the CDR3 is TGTGCCAGCAGCTTTCGATCAGGAGAGAACACTGAAGCTTTCTTT. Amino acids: CASSFRSGENTEAFF. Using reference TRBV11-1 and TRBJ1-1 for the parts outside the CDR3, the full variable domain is EAEVAQSPRYKITEKSQAVAFWCDPISGHATLYWYRQILGQGPELLVQFQDESVVDDSQLPKDRFSAERLKGVDSTLKIQPAELGDSAMYLCASSFRSGENTEAFFGQGTRLTVV.

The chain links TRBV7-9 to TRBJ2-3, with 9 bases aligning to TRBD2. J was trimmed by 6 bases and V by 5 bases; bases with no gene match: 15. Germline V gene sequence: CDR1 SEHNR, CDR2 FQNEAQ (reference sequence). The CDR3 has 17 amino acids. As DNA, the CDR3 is TGTGCCAGCAGCCGAAGGTGGGCTAGCGGGACTCAGGATACGCAGTATTTT. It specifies CASSRRWASGTQDTQYF. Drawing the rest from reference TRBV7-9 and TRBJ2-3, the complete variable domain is DTGVSQNPRHKITKRGQNVTFRCDPISEHNRLYWYRQTLGQGPEFLTYFQNEAQLEKSRLLSDRFSAERPKGSFSTLEIQRTEQGDSAMYLCASSRRWASGTQDTQYFGPGTRLTVL.

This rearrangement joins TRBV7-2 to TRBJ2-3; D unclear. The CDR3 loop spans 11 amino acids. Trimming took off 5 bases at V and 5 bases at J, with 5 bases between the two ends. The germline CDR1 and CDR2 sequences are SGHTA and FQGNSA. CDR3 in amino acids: CASSTGDTQYF. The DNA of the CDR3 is TGTGCCAGCAGCACGGGAGATACGCAGTATTTT.